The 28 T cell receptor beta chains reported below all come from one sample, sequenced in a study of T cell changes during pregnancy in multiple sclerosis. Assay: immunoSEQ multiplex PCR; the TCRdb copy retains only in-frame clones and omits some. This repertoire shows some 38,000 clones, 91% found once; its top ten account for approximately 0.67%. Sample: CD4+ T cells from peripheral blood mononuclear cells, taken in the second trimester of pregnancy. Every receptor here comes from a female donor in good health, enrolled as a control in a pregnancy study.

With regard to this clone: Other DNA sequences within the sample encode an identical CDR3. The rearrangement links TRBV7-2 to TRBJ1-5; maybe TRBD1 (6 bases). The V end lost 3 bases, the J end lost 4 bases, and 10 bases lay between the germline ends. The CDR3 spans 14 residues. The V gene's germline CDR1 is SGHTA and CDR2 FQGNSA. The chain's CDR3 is CASSFTGLNQPQHF. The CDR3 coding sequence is TGTGCCAGCAGCTTTACAGGGTTGAATCAGCCCCAGCATTTT.

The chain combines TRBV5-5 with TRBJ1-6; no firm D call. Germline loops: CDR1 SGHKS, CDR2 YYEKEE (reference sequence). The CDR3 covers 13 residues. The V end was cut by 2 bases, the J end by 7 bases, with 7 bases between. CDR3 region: CASSFDGNSPLHF. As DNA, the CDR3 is TGTGCCAGCAGCTTTGACGGGAATTCACCCCTCCACTTT.

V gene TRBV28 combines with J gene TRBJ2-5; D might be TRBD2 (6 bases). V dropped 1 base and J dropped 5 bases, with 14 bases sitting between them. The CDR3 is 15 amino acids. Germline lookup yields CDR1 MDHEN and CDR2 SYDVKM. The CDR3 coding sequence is TGTGCCAGCAGTTTATATGGCGGGGTAGTGGAGACCCAGTACTTC. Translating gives CASSLYGGVVETQYF.

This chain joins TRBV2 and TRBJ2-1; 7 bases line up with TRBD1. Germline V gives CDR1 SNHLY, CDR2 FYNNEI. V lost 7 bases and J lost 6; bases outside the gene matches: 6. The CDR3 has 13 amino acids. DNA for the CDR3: TGTGCCAGCACTGCGGACAGGCTCAATGAGCAGTTCTTC. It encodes CASTADRLNEQFF.

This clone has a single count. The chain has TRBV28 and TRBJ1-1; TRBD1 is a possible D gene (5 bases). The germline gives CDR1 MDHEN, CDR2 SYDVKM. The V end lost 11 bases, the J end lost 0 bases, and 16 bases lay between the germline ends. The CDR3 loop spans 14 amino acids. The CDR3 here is CACRQWQVNTEAFF. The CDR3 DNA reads TGTGCCTGCCGACAGTGGCAGGTGAACACTGAAGCTTTCTTT. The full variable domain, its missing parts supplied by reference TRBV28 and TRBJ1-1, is DVKVTQSSRYLVKRTGEKVFLECVQDMDHENMFWYRQDPGLGLRLIYFSYDVKMKEKGDIPEGYSVSREKKERFSLILESASTNQTSMYLCACRQWQVNTEAFFGQGTRLTVV.

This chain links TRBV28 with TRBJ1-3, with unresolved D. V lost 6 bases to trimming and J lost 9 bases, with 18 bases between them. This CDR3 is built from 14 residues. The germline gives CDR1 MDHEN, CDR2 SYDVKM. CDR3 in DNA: TGTGCCAGCAGGTGGGGAGGTCTTCTCACCACCATATATTTT. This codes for CASRWGGLLTTIYF.

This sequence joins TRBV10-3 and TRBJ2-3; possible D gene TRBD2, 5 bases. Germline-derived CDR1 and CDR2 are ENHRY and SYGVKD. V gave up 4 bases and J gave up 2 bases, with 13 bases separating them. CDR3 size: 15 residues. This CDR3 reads CAISGGTSDTDTQYF. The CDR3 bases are TGTGCCATCAGTGGGGGAACTAGTGACACAGATACGCAGTATTTT.

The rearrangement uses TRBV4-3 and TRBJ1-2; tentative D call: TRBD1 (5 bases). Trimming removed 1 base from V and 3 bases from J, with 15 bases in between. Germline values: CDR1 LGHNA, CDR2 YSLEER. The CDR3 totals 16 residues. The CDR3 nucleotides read TGCGCCAGCAGCCAAGCGGAGACCCGACAGTACTATGGCTACACCTTC. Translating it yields CASSQAETRQYYGYTF.

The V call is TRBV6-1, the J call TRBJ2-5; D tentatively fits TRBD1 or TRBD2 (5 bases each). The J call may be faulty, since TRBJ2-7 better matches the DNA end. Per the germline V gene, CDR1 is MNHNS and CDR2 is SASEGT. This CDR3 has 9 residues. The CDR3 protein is CAGGYEQYF. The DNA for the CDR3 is TGTGCCGGGGGCTACGAGCAGTACTTC.

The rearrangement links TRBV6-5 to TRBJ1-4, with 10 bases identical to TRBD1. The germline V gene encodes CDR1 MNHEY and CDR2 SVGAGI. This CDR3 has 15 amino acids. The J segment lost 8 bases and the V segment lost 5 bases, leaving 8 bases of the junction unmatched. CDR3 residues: CASSGGQGVKEKLFF. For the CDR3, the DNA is TGTGCCAGCAGTGGCGGACAGGGGGTAAAGGAAAAACTGTTTTTT.

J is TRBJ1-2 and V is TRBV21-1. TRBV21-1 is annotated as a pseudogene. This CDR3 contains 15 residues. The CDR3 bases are TGTGCCAGCACCAAGCGGAGGGATGATAACTATGGCTACACCTTC. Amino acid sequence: CASTKRRDDNYGYTF.

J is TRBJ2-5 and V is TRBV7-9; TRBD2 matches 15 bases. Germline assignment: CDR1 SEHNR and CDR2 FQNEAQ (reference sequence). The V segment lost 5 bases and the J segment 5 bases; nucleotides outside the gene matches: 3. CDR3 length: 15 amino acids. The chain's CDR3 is CASSGLAGGPETQYF. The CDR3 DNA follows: TGTGCCAGCAGCGGACTAGCGGGGGGGCCCGAGACCCAGTACTTC.

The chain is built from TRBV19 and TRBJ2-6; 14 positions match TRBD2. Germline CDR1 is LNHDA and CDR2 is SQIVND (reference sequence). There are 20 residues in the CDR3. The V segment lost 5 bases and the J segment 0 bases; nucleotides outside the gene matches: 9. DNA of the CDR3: TGTGCCAGTAGTCCCCCGGGACTAGCGGGGGAGGTCTCTGGGGCCAACGTCCTGACTTTC. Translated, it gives CASSPPGLAGEVSGANVLTF.

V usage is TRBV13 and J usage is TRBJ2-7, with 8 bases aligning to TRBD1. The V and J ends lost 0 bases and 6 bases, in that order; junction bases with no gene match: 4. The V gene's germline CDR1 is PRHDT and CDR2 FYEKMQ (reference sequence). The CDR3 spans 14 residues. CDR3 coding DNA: TGTGCCAGCAGCTTAGGGGACAGGGCCGCCGAGCAGTACTTC. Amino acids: CASSLGDRAAEQYF.

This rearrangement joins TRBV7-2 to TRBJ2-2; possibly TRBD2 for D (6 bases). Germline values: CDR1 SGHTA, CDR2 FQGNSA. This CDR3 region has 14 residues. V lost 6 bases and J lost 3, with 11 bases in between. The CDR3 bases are TGTGCCAGCAGATGGGACTTCGACACCGGGGAGCTGTTTTTT. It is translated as CASRWDFDTGELFF.

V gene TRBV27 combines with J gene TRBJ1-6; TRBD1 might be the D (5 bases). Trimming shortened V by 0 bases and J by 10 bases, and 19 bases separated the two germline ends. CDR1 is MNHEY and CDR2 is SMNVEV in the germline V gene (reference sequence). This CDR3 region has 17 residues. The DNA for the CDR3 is TGTGCCAGCAGTTTATCGGGACTAGGGCAGGTCGGGTCACCCCTCCACTTT. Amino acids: CASSLSGLGQVGSPLHF.

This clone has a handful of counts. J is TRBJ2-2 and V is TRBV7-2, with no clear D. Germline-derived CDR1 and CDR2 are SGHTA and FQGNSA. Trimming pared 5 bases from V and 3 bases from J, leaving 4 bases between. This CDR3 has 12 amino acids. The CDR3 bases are TGTGCCAGCAGCCTCGACACCGGGGAGCTGTTTTTT. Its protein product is CASSLDTGELFF.

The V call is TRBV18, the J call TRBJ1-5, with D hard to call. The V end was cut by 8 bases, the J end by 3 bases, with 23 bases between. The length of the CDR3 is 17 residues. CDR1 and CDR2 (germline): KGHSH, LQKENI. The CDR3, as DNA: TGTGCCAGCCCTTGGAGGCGGCCCAATACGATCAATCAGCCCCAGCATTTT. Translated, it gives CASPWRRPNTINQPQHF.

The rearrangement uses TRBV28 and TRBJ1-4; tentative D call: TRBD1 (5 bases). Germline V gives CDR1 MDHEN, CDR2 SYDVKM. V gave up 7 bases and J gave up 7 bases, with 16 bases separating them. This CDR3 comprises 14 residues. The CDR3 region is CASNIQGRGEKLFF. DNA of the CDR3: TGTGCCAGCAACATTCAGGGTAGAGGTGAAAAACTGTTTTTT.

Here the CDR3 reads CASSQQGQVVNSPLHF. The CDR3 DNA is TGCGCCAGCAGCCAACAAGGACAGGTGGTGAATTCACCCCTCCACTTT. The J gene is TRBJ1-6, the V gene TRBV4-1; 7 nucleotides line up with TRBD1. The V segment lost 2 bases and the J segment 7 bases; nucleotides outside the gene matches: 8. CDR1 and CDR2 (germline): MGHRA, YSYEKL. This CDR3 is 16 amino acids long.

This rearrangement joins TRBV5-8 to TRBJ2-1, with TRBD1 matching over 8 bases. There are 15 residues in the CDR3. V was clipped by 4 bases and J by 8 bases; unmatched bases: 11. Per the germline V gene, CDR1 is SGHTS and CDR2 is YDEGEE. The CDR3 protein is CASSPSGTGTYEQFF. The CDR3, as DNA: TGTGCCAGCAGCCCGTCCGGGACAGGCACCTATGAGCAGTTCTTC. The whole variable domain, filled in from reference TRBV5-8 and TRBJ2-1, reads EAGVTQSPTHLIKTRGQQATLRCSPISGHTSVYWYQQALGLGLQFLLWYDEGEERNRGNFPPRFSGRQFPNYSSELNVNALELEDSALYLCASSPSGTGTYEQFFGPGTRLTVL.

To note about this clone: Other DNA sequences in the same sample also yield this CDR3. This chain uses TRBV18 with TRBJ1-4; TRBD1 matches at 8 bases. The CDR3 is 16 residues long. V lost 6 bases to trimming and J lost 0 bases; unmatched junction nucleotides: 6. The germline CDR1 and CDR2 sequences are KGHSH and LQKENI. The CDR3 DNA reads TGTGCCAGCTCCCGAAACAGGGGGTCAACTAATGAAAAACTGTTTTTT. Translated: CASSRNRGSTNEKLFF.

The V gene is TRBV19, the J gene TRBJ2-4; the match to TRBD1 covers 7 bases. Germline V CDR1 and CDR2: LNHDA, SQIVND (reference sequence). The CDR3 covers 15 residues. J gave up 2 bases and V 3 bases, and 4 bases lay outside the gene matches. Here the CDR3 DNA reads TGTGCCAGTAGTATTCCGGACAGGACCAAAAACATTCAGTACTTC. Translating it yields CASSIPDRTKNIQYF.

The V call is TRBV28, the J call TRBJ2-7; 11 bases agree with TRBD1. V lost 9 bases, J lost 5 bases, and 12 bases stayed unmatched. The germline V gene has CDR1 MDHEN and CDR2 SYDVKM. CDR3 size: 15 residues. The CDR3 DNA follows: TGTGCCAGTCAAAAATCCGGACAGGGGGCCCACGAGCAGTACTTC. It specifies CASQKSGQGAHEQYF.

The CDR3 DNA follows: TGCGCCAGCAGGGGAGGGACAGGCTCTATGAACACTGAAGCTTTCTTT. Translated: CASRGGTGSMNTEAFF. The chain carries TRBV5-1 and TRBJ1-1; TRBD1 matches 8 bases. The CDR3 consists of 16 residues. CDR1 is SGHRS and CDR2 is YFSETQ in the germline V gene. The V segment lost 5 bases and the J segment 0 bases; nucleotides outside the gene matches: 9.

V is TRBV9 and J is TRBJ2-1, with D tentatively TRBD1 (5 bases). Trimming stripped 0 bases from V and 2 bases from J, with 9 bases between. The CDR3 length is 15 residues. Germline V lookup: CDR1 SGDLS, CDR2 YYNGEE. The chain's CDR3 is CASSVEGVAYNEQFF. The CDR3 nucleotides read TGTGCCAGCAGCGTAGAAGGGGTCGCCTACAATGAGCAGTTCTTC.

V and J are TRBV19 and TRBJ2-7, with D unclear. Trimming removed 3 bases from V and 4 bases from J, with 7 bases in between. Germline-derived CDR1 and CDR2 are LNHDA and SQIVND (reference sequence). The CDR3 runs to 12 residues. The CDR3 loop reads CASSINTYEQYF. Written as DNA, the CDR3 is TGTGCCAGTAGTATCAATACATACGAGCAGTACTTC.

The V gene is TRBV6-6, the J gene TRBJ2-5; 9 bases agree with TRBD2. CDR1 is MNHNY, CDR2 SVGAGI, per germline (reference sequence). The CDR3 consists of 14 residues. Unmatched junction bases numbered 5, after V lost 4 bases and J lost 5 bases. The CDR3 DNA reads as TGTGCCAGCAGTTGGGGACTAGCCGGGGAGACCCAGTACTTC. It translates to CASSWGLAGETQYF.